This TCR beta chain was captured by sequencing in a study of blood T cells in healthy people across ages. For the study at large: Per every two T cells, about one barcoded beta molecule was captured by template switching.

Combining a sample-barcoded 5' primer with a J-beta primer mix, a second PCR ran for about 7 to 12 cycles. Each cDNA molecule was tagged by a template-switch adaptor with 12 random nucleotides. Samples each returned at least 2.5 million CDR3-containing paired-end reads. TCRdb re-called the 5' RACE reads with MiXCR, one entry per CDR3 protein. The data show about 640,000 distinct CDR3 sequences, with 58% seen just once and 30% to 45% held by the top ten. The CDR3 length is 17 residues. To note about this clonotype: Its antigen is not identified.

Study-wide results and caveats: Naive T cell percentage showed a strong correlation with the diversity of TCR beta.

The sequence derives from a man aged 60-69 years in good health. The sequenced material came from blood. This chain connects TRBV21-1 to TRBJ2-1; TRBD2 is the table's D call, not checked against the DNA. TRBV21-1 is a documented pseudogene. CDR3 loop: CASSFRGGTSVPNEQFF. In nucleotides, the CDR3 is TGTGCCAGCAGCTTCCGGGGGGGGACTAGCGTCCCCAATGAGCAGTTCTTC.